The 24 T cell receptor beta chains below were found in one sample sequenced in a study of CD8 T cells in ankylosing spondylitis. TCRdb fed the 5' RACE reads into MiXCR, producing one record per CDR3 protein. The sample has 25,000 to 35,000 distinct CDR3 sequences; less than 5.5% are singletons. The sample consisted of blood, either unsorted or a sorted T cell fraction (not recorded which). The origin of the receptors is a female donor with ankylosing spondylitis or in good health (not recorded which).

In this sample, this clonotype turned up many times. This rearrangement joins TRBV9 to TRBJ2-5; D is perhaps TRBD1 or TRBD2 (6 bases each). CDR1 and CDR2 from the germline V gene are SGDLS and YYNGEE. The length of the CDR3 is 14 residues. Trimming removed 0 bases from V and 9 bases from J, with 15 bases in between. The CDR3 loop is CASSVDGGVVAQYF. CDR3 nucleotides: TGTGCCAGCAGCGTAGACGGGGGCGTAGTGGCCCAGTACTTC.

This clonotype was found many times. This chain connects TRBV9 to TRBJ2-7; D is perhaps TRBD1 (5 bases). This CDR3 comprises 15 residues. The V end lost 4 bases, the J end lost 2 bases, and 16 bases lay between the germline ends. From germline, CDR1 is SGDLS and CDR2 YYNGEE. The CDR3 sequence: CASSPPSGQAYEQYF. Here the CDR3 DNA reads TGTGCCAGCAGCCCCCCTTCAGGACAAGCCTACGAGCAGTACTTC.

The CDR3 here is CASSGSGGAVRETQYF. CDR3 nucleotide sequence: TGTGCCAGCAGCGGCTCGGGGGGGGCGGTAAGAGAGACCCAGTACTTC. V usage is TRBV9 and J usage is TRBJ2-5, with TRBD2 identical over 8 bases. Unmatched junction bases numbered 11, after V lost 3 bases and J lost 4 bases. The germline gives CDR1 SGDLS, CDR2 YYNGEE. The CDR3 runs 16 residues.

This chain uses TRBV9 with TRBJ2-3; 8 nucleotides align to TRBD2. J gave up 10 bases and V 0 bases, and 7 bases lay outside the gene matches. The germline V gene encodes CDR1 SGDLS and CDR2 YYNGEE. There are 14 residues in the CDR3. The CDR3 sequence is CASSVGGGGIAQYF. The CDR3 region has the DNA TGTGCCAGCAGCGTAGGTGGCGGGGGGATTGCGCAGTATTTT. Full variable domain (rest looked up from reference TRBV9 and TRBJ2-3): DSGVTQTPKHLITATGQRVTLRCSPRSGDLSVYWYQQSLDQGLQFLIQYYNGEERAKGNILERFSAQQFPDLHSELNLSSLELGDSALYFCASSVGGGGIAQYFGPGTRLTVL.

This clonotype turned up a few times. The chain carries TRBV9 and TRBJ1-1; TRBD1 agrees at 10 bases. The CDR3 covers 15 residues. V was clipped by 4 bases and J by 4 bases; unmatched bases: 7. Germline CDR1 is SGDLS and CDR2 is YYNGEE. CDR3 sequence: CASSPQGQGSTEAFF. The CDR3 bases are TGTGCCAGCAGCCCCCAGGGACAGGGGTCCACTGAAGCTTTCTTT. Full variable domain (remainder filled in from reference TRBV9 and TRBJ1-1): DSGVTQTPKHLITATGQRVTLRCSPRSGDLSVYWYQQSLDQGLQFLIQYYNGEERAKGNILERFSAQQFPDLHSELNLSSLELGDSALYFCASSPQGQGSTEAFFGQGTRLTVV.

This clonotype has at least ten counts. The chain carries TRBV9 and TRBJ2-1; the match to TRBD2 covers 8 bases. Germline CDR1 SGDLS, CDR2 YYNGEE. J lost 8 bases, V lost 0 bases, and 7 bases had no gene match. This CDR3 is built from 15 residues. CDR3 sequence reads: CASSVAAGDMHEQFF. The CDR3 DNA reads as TGTGCCAGCAGCGTAGCAGCGGGAGATATGCATGAGCAGTTCTTC.

In its sample, this clonotype is medium-sized. The V gene is TRBV9, the J gene TRBJ1-2; D perhaps matches TRBD1 (5 bases). Germline values: CDR1 SGDLS, CDR2 YYNGEE. Trimming stripped 4 bases from V and 6 bases from J, with 10 bases between. The length of the CDR3 is 12 residues. The CDR3 loop reads CASSRGVDGYTF. The CDR3 nucleotides read TGTGCCAGCAGCAGGGGAGTAGATGGCTACACCTTC.

This clonotype occurred many times. V gene TRBV9 combines with J gene TRBJ2-7, with D perhaps matching TRBD1 (6 bases). V was cut by 4 bases and J by 6 bases, with 17 bases left in between. CDR3 size: 14 residues. Germline V CDR1 and CDR2: SGDLS, YYNGEE. CDR3 sequence reads: CASSPAGLGGEQYF. CDR3 nucleotide sequence: TGTGCCAGCAGCCCTGCTGGCTTAGGGGGCGAGCAGTACTTC.

This clonotype was seen a handful of times. The rearrangement uses TRBV9 and TRBJ2-1, with TRBD2 matching 7 bases. The CDR3 length is 16 residues. The germline V gene has CDR1 SGDLS and CDR2 YYNGEE. V gave up 0 bases and J gave up 4 bases; unmatched junction bases: 7. The CDR3 bases are TGTGCCAGCAGCGTAGAAGGTAGCGGGCGTTACAATGAGCAGTTCTTC. Protein product: CASSVEGSGRYNEQFF.

This clonotype was observed at least ten times. V and J are TRBV9 and TRBJ1-1, with no clear D. The CDR3 runs to 13 residues. Germline V gives CDR1 SGDLS, CDR2 YYNGEE. The V end lost 3 bases, the J end lost 1 base, and 7 bases lay between the germline ends. The CDR3 spells CASSAHGNTEAFF. CDR3 sequence (DNA): TGTGCCAGCAGCGCGCACGGGAACACTGAAGCTTTCTTT.

This clonotype showed up many times. V is TRBV9 and J is TRBJ2-5; no clear D gene. CDR3 size: 13 residues. Trimming left V 0 bases short and J 4 bases short, with 7 bases between. Germline loops: CDR1 SGDLS, CDR2 YYNGEE. The DNA of the CDR3 is TGTGCCAGCAGCGTAGGAGAGCGAGAGACCCAGTACTTC. Translation gives CASSVGERETQYF. Full variable domain (missing parts from reference TRBV9 and TRBJ2-5): DSGVTQTPKHLITATGQRVTLRCSPRSGDLSVYWYQQSLDQGLQFLIQYYNGEERAKGNILERFSAQQFPDLHSELNLSSLELGDSALYFCASSVGERETQYFGPGTRLLVL.

The rearrangement links TRBV9 to TRBJ2-2; 10 bases are a match to TRBD1. The CDR3 extends over 15 amino acids. V shed 3 bases and J 5 bases; nucleotides not matched to a gene: 4. Germline V gene data show CDR1 as SGDLS and CDR2 as YYNGEE. The CDR3 here is CASSDRTGGTGELFF. The CDR3 DNA follows: TGTGCCAGCAGCGACCGGACAGGGGGGACCGGGGAGCTGTTTTTT.

At least ten counts were recorded for this clonotype. The chain has TRBV9 and TRBJ2-2; D remains unclear. The V end lost 0 bases, the J end lost 6 bases, and 0 bases lay between the germline ends. The CDR3 spans 11 residues. Per the germline V gene, CDR1 is SGDLS and CDR2 is YYNGEE. Here the CDR3 reads CASSVAGELFF. CDR3 coding DNA: TGTGCCAGCAGCGTAGCCGGGGAGCTGTTTTTT.

This clonotype was seen at least ten times. The DNA of the CDR3 is TGTGCCAGCAGCGTAGAAGGCGGGAGGGGTACTGAGCAGTTCTTC. Translation gives CASSVEGGRGTEQFF. The chain couples TRBV9 to TRBJ2-1; 9 bases are a match to TRBD2. Trimming took 0 bases from V and 9 from J; bases not matched to a gene: 7. Germline lookup yields CDR1 SGDLS and CDR2 YYNGEE. The CDR3 is made up of 15 amino acids.

The chain joins TRBV9 to TRBJ2-2; no clear D. The germline gives CDR1 SGDLS, CDR2 YYNGEE. Trimming stripped 0 bases from V and 4 bases from J, with 10 bases between. CDR3 size: 15 residues. The chain's CDR3 is CASSVEDVGTGELFF. For the CDR3, the DNA is TGTGCCAGCAGCGTAGAAGATGTCGGCACCGGGGAGCTGTTTTTT. The full variable domain, in which reference TRBV9 and TRBJ2-2 provide the parts outside the CDR3, is DSGVTQTPKHLITATGQRVTLRCSPRSGDLSVYWYQQSLDQGLQFLIQYYNGEERAKGNILERFSAQQFPDLHSELNLSSLELGDSALYFCASSVEDVGTGELFFGEGSRLTVL.

Many counts were recorded for this clonotype. The rearrangement links TRBV9 to TRBJ2-5; tentative D call: TRBD2 (5 bases). Germline CDR1 is SGDLS and CDR2 is YYNGEE. V gave up 3 bases and J gave up 5 bases, with 20 bases separating them. CDR3 size: 16 residues. CDR3 nucleotide sequence: TGTGCCAGCAGCGGAGGGTGGTCGGGCCCCGGGGAGACCCAGTACTTC. Translated: CASSGGWSGPGETQYF. The full variable domain, in which reference TRBV9 and TRBJ2-5 provide the parts outside the CDR3, is DSGVTQTPKHLITATGQRVTLRCSPRSGDLSVYWYQQSLDQGLQFLIQYYNGEERAKGNILERFSAQQFPDLHSELNLSSLELGDSALYFCASSGGWSGPGETQYFGPGTRLLVL.

This clonotype occurred many times. J is TRBJ1-3 and V is TRBV9; 7 nucleotides align to TRBD1. This CDR3 has 15 amino acids. J gave up 0 bases and V 3 bases, and 3 bases lay outside the gene matches. The germline CDR1 and CDR2 sequences are SGDLS and YYNGEE. Written as DNA, the CDR3 is TGTGCCAGCAGCGCAGGGGACAGCTCTGGAAACACCATATATTTT. Translating gives CASSAGDSSGNTIYF.

This clonotype was found many times. J is TRBJ2-3 and V is TRBV9; 7 positions match TRBD1. The trim removed 4 bases at V and 7 bases at J, leaving 18 bases unmatched. Germline V gene sequence: CDR1 SGDLS, CDR2 YYNGEE. This CDR3 is 17 amino acids long. CDR3 in DNA: TGTGCCAGCAGCCCCCGGGACAGTCCTGGGGCACGAAATACGCAGTATTTT. Its translation: CASSPRDSPGARNTQYF.

This clonotype was recorded many times. The V call is TRBV9, the J call TRBJ2-7; D might be TRBD1 or TRBD2, each matching 5 bases. There are 14 residues in the CDR3. Trimming shortened V by 2 bases and J by 6 bases, and 15 bases separated the two germline ends. The germline V gene has CDR1 SGDLS and CDR2 YYNGEE. In DNA, the CDR3 is TGTGCCAGCAGCGTCTCGGGGCCCGGCGTCGAGCAGTACTTC. Protein sequence: CASSVSGPGVEQYF. The full variable domain, in which reference TRBV9 and TRBJ2-7 provide the parts outside the CDR3, is DSGVTQTPKHLITATGQRVTLRCSPRSGDLSVYWYQQSLDQGLQFLIQYYNGEERAKGNILERFSAQQFPDLHSELNLSSLELGDSALYFCASSVSGPGVEQYFGPGTRLTVT.

This clonotype was counted ten times or more. The J gene is TRBJ1-2, the V gene TRBV25-1; 8 bases map to TRBD1. CDR1 is MGHDK and CDR2 is SYGVNS in the germline V gene. Trimming removed 8 bases from V and 3 bases from J; junction bases left unmatched: 14. This CDR3 spans 16 amino acids. CDR3 sequence (DNA): TGTGCCAGCCCTCCCACCTCCAGGGGGCACTACTATGGCTACACCTTC. Translation: CASPPTSRGHYYGYTF.

This clonotype was detected ten times or more. V usage is TRBV9 and J usage is TRBJ2-1; 8 bases fit TRBD2. Germline values: CDR1 SGDLS, CDR2 YYNGEE. The CDR3 consists of 15 residues. V lost 4 bases to trimming and J lost 9 bases; unmatched junction nucleotides: 12. Here the CDR3 DNA reads TGTGCCAGCAGCTATAGCGGGACCCACGGAGGTGAGCAGTTCTTC. Protein sequence: CASSYSGTHGGEQFF. Drawing the rest from reference TRBV9 and TRBJ2-1, the complete variable domain is DSGVTQTPKHLITATGQRVTLRCSPRSGDLSVYWYQQSLDQGLQFLIQYYNGEERAKGNILERFSAQQFPDLHSELNLSSLELGDSALYFCASSYSGTHGGEQFFGPGTRLTVL.

The table lists this clonotype with many counts. The J gene is TRBJ1-2, the V gene TRBV9; D is uncertain. Trimming took off 3 bases at V and 3 bases at J, with 18 bases between the two ends. This CDR3 has 16 amino acids. Looked up from germline, CDR1 is SGDLS and CDR2 is YYNGEE. CDR3 sequence (DNA): TGTGCCAGCAGCGACCCCGGGTCCCCGCGGGACTATGGCTACACCTTC. Protein product: CASSDPGSPRDYGYTF.

This clonotype has a handful of counts. The V and J genes are TRBV9 and TRBJ2-2, with 9 bases lining up with TRBD2. J gave up 4 bases and V 1 base, and 5 bases lay outside the gene matches. The CDR3 sequence is 16 residues long. Germline-derived CDR1 and CDR2 are SGDLS and YYNGEE. CDR3 amino acids: CASSVRSGGTTGELFF. CDR3 coding DNA: TGTGCCAGCAGCGTACGTAGCGGGGGAACCACCGGGGAGCTGTTTTTT. Full variable domain (remainder filled in from reference TRBV9 and TRBJ2-2): DSGVTQTPKHLITATGQRVTLRCSPRSGDLSVYWYQQSLDQGLQFLIQYYNGEERAKGNILERFSAQQFPDLHSELNLSSLELGDSALYFCASSVRSGGTTGELFFGEGSRLTVL.

This clonotype has at least ten counts. The V gene is TRBV9, the J gene TRBJ2-3; D not certain. V was trimmed by 1 base and J by 0 bases, leaving 6 bases between them. Germline V gives CDR1 SGDLS, CDR2 YYNGEE. CDR3 length equals 14 residues. As DNA, the CDR3 is TGTGCCAGCAGCGTATCCCATAGCACAGATACGCAGTATTTT. It specifies CASSVSHSTDTQYF.